The T cell receptor beta chain described here comes from a study of T cell responses to AZD1222 COVID-19 vaccine. The table came from immunoSEQ multiplex PCR; TCRdb's copy has only in-frame clones and leaves some out. The sample consists of roughly 180,000 clones, roughly 94% of them appearing once. Points on this clone: Its specificity is unknown.

CDR1 LNHDA and CDR2 SQIVND come from the germline V gene (reference sequence). The CDR3 loop spans 16 amino acids. Losses at the gene ends were 5 bases for V and 1 base for J; bases not matched to a gene: 7. The study's findings and limits: Donor demographics were predominantly white British with a female majority; clonal diversity may be underestimated. Researchers report vaccine-associated CD4 TCRs spanning spike, with dominance at 160-218 and 743-854. Spike-specific TCR breadth and depth rose after two AZD1222 doses.

The chain uses TRBV19 and TRBJ2-7; 11 bases agree with TRBD1. This TCR derives from an adult in good health. The material was peripheral blood, obtained on day 0 of AZD1222 vaccination. The CDR3 DNA reads as TGTGCCAGTAGTGCGGGACAGGGGGTCTTTTCCTACGAGCAGTACTTC. Its protein is CASSAGQGVFSYEQYF.